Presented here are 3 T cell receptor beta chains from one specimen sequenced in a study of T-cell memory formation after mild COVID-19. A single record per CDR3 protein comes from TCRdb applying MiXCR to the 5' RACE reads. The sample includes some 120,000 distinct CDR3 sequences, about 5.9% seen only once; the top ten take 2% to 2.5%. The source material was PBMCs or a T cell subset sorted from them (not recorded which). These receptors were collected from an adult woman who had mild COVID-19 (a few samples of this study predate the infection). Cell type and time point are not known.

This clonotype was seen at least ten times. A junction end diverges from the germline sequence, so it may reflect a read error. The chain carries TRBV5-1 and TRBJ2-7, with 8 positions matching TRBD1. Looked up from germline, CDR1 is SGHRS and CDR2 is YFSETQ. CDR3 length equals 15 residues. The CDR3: CASSLVLTAGGEQCF. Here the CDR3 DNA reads TGCGCCAGCAGCTTGGTTCTGACGGCAGGGGGCGAGCAGTGCTTC. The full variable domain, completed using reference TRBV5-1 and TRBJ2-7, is KAGVTQTPRYLIKTRGQQVTLSCSPISGHRSVSWYQQTPGQGLQFLFEYFSETQRNKGNFPGRFSGRQFSNSRSEMNVSTLELGDSALYLCASSLVLTAGGEQCFGPGTRLTVT.

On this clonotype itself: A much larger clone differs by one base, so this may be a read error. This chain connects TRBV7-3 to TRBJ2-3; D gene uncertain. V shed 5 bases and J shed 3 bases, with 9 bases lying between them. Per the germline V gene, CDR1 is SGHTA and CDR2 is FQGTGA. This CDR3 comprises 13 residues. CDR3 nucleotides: TGTGCCAGCAGCCGCCAGTCAACAGATACGCAGTATTTT. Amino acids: CASSRQSTDTQYF. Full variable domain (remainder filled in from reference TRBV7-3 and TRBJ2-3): GAGVSQTPSNKVTEKGKYVELRCDPISGHTALYWYRQSLGQGPEFLIYFQGTGAADDSGLPNDRFFAVRPEGSVSTLKIQRTERGDSAVYLCASSRQSTDTQYFGPGTRLTVL.

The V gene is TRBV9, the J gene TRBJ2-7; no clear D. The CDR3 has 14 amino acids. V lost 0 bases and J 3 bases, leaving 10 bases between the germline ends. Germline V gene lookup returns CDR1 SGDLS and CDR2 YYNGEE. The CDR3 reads CASSVDEAYYEQYF. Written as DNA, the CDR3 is TGTGCCAGCAGCGTAGACGAGGCCTACTACGAGCAGTACTTC.